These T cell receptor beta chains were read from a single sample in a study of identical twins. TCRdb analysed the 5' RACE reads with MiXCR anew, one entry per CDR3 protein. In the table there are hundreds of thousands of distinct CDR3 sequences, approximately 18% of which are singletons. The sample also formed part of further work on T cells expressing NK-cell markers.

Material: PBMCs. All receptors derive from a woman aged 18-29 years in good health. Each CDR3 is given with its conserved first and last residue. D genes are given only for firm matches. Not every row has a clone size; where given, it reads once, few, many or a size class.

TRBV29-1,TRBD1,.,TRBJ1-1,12,CSVAGTGAEAFF,TGCAGCGTAGCCGGGACAGGGGCTGAAGCTTTCTTT
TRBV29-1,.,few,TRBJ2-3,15,CSVEDHKEEADTQYF,TGCAGCGTTGAAGATCATAAGGAGGAGGCAGATACGCAGTATTTT
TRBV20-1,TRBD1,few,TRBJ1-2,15,CSASRRDRGLTGYTF,TGCAGTGCTAGTCGGCGGGACAGGGGGCTGACTGGCTACACCTTC
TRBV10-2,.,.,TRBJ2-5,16,CASSENDRKHQETQYF,TGCGCCAGCAGTGAGAACGACCGAAAGCACCAAGAGACCCAGTACTTC
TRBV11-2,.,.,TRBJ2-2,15,CASSPRDKVGGELFF,TGTGCCAGCAGCCCCCGGGACAAGGTCGGCGGGGAGCTGTTTTTT
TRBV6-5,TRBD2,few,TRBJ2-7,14,CASSYGSGSLEQYF,TGTGCCAGCAGTTACGGTAGCGGGAGTTTGGAGCAGTACTTC
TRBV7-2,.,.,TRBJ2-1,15,CASSLAVLNYNEQFF,TGTGCCAGCAGCTTAGCGGTGCTGAACTACAATGAGCAGTTCTTC
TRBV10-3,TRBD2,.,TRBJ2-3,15,CAISAGGGSTDTQYF,TGTGCCATCAGTGCTGGCGGGGGGTCCACAGATACGCAGTATTTT
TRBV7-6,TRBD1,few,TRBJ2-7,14,CASSLGHRGYEQYF,TGTGCCAGCAGCTTAGGTCACAGGGGCTACGAGCAGTACTTC
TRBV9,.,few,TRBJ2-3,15,CASSYRGQDTDTQYF,TGTGCCAGCAGCTATAGAGGACAAGACACAGATACGCAGTATTTT
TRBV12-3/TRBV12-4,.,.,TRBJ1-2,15,CASSSSTLRLDGYTF,TGTGCCAGCAGTTCTAGTACACTCCGCCTTGATGGCTACACCTTC
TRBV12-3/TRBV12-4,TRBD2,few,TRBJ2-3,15,CASSLELAGGGTQYF,TGTGCCAGCAGTTTAGAACTAGCGGGGGGTGGTACGCAGTATTTT
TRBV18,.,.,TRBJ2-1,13,CASSADRYNEQFF,TGTGCCAGCTCAGCGGACAGATACAATGAGCAGTTCTTC
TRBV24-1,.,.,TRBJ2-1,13,CATSLRGHNEQFF,TGTGCCACCAGTCTGCGGGGCCACAATGAGCAGTTCTTC
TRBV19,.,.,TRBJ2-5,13,CASRQVFQETQYF,TGTGCCAGTCGACAGGTGTTCCAAGAGACCCAGTACTTC
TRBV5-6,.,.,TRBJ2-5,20,CASSLALGWGRRTRVETQYF,TGTGCCAGCAGCTTGGCCTTAGGCTGGGGCAGGAGAACGCGGGTTGAGACCCAGTACTTC
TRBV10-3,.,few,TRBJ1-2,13,CAISEFGARGYTF,TGTGCCATCAGTGAGTTCGGGGCCCGAGGCTACACCTTC
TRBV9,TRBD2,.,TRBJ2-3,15,CASSVTGGTTDTQYF,TGTGCCAGCAGCGTAACGGGGGGAACCACAGATACGCAGTATTTT
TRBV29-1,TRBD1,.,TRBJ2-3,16,CSAGPRTGTGSDTQYF,TGCAGCGCCGGCCCGAGAACCGGGACAGGGTCAGATACGCAGTATTTT
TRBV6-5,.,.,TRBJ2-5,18,CASSCSTYGTPLRETQYF,TGTGCCAGCAGTTGCTCGACTTACGGGACGCCTTTGCGGGAGACCCAGTACTTC
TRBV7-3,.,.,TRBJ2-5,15,CASSLGLGQPETQYF,TGTGCCAGCAGCTTGGGCTTGGGGCAGCCAGAGACCCAGTACTTC
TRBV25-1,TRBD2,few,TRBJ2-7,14,CASSGTRYPYEQYF,TGTGCCAGCAGTGGGACTAGGTACCCATACGAGCAGTACTTC
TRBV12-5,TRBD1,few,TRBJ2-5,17,CASGRALQGTLQETQYF,TGTGCTAGTGGTCGCGCCCTACAGGGGACGCTCCAAGAGACCCAGTACTTC
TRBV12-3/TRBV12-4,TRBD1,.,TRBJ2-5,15,CASSPFGTGQETQYF,TGTGCCAGCAGCCCCTTTGGGACAGGGCAAGAGACCCAGTACTTC
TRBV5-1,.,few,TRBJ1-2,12,CASTLGGNGYTF,TGCGCCAGCACCCTCGGAGGGAATGGCTACACCTTC
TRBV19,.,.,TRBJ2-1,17,CASSIDSRGRKIDEQFF,TGTGCCAGTAGTATAGATTCCAGGGGAAGAAAAATCGATGAGCAGTTCTTC
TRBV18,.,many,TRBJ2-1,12,CASSPALNEQFF,TGTGCCAGCTCACCAGCTCTCAATGAGCAGTTCTTC
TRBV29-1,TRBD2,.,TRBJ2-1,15,CSVVSGRDPYNEQFF,TGCAGCGTTGTTAGCGGGAGGGATCCCTACAATGAGCAGTTCTTC
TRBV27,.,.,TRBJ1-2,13,CASSWTSGGGYTF,TGTGCCAGCAGTTGGACATCCGGGGGTGGCTACACCTTC
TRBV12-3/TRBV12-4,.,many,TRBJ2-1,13,CAIGSGVTDEQFF,TGTGCCATCGGGTCCGGGGTTACGGATGAGCAGTTCTTC
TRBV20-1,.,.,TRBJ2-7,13,CSARVPGSVEQYF,TGCAGTGCTAGAGTTCCTGGGTCGGTCGAGCAGTACTTC
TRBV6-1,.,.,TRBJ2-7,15,CASDVRRSYPYEQYF,TGTGCCAGTGACGTAAGGAGAAGTTATCCGTACGAGCAGTACTTC
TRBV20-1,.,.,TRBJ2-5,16,CSARDGGQDGEETQYF,TGCAGTGCCCGCGATGGGGGCCAAGATGGGGAAGAGACCCAGTACTTC
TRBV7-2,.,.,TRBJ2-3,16,CASSLGLASSTDTQYF,TGTGCCAGCAGCTTAGGCCTAGCGAGTAGCACAGATACGCAGTATTTT
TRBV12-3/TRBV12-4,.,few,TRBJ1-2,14,CASSRNLGTGGYTF,TGTGCCAGCAGTCGAAATCTGGGGACGGGTGGCTACACCTTC
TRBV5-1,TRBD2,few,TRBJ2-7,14,CASSQTSGNYEQYF,TGCGCCAGCAGCCAAACTAGCGGAAACTACGAGCAGTACTTC
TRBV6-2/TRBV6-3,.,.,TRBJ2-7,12,CASSPRSGEQYF,TGTGCCAGCAGCCCCCGATCTGGAGAGCAGTACTTC
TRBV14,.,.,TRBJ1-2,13,CASSQSQGYGYTF,TGTGCCAGCAGCCAATCACAGGGTTATGGCTACACCTTC
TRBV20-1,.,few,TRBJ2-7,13,CSAARDHSYEQYF,TGCAGTGCTGCCCGGGACCACTCCTACGAGCAGTACTTC
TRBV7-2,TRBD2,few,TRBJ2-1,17,CASSPGLAGRVGNEQFF,TGTGCCAGCAGCCCGGGACTAGCGGGGAGAGTTGGCAATGAGCAGTTCTTC
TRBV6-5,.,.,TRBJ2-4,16,CASSLGTVKAKNIQYF,TGTGCCAGCAGTTTAGGGACGGTTAAAGCCAAAAACATTCAGTACTTC
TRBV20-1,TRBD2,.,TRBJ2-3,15,CSAGPSGTMADTQYF,TGCAGTGCTGGCCCCTCCGGGACTATGGCAGATACGCAGTATTTT
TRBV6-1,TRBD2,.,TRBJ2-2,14,CASRPTSGTGELFF,TGTGCCAGCAGGCCGACTAGCGGAACCGGGGAGCTGTTTTTT
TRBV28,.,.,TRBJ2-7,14,CASSPPDSFYEQYF,TGTGCCAGCAGTCCCCCGGACTCTTTCTACGAGCAGTACTTC
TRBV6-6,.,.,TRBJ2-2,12,CASRTYTVELFF,TGTGCCAGCAGGACGTACACCGTGGAGCTGTTTTTT
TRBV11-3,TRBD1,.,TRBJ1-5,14,CASTRQGERQPQHF,TGTGCCAGTACCCGACAGGGGGAGCGGCAGCCCCAGCATTTT
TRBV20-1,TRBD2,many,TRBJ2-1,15,CSASSPSGLYNEQFF,TGCAGTGCTAGTAGTCCTAGCGGACTTTACAATGAGCAGTTCTTC